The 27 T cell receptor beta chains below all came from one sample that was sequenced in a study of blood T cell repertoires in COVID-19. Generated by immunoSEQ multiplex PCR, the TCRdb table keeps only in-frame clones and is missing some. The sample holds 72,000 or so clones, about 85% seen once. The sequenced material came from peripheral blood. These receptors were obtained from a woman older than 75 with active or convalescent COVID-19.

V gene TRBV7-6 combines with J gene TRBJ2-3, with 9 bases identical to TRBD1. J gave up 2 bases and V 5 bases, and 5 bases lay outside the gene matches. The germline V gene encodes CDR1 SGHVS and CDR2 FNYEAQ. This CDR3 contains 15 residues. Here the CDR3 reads CASSHRDRVTDTQYF. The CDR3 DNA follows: TGTGCCAGCAGCCACCGGGACAGGGTCACAGATACGCAGTATTTT.

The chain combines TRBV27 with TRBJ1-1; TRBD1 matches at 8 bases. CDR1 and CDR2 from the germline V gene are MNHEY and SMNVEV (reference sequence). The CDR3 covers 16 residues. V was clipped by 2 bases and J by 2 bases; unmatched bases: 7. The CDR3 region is CASSLIFRGPNTEAFF. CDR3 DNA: TGTGCCAGCAGTTTAATCTTCAGGGGGCCTAACACTGAAGCTTTCTTT.

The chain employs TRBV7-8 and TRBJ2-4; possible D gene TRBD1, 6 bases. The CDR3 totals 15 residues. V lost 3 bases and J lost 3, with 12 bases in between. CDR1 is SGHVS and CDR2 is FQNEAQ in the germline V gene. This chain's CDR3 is CASSFSGTLKNIQYF. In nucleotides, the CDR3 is TGTGCCAGCAGCTTCTCCGGGACACTCAAAAACATTCAGTACTTC.

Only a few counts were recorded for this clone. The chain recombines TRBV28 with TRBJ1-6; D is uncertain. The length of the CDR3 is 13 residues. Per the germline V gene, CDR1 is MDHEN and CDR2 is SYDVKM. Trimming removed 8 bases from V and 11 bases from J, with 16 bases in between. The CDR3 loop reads CASGPGRIAPLHF. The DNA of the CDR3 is TGTGCCAGCGGCCCCGGGAGGATAGCACCCCTCCACTTT.

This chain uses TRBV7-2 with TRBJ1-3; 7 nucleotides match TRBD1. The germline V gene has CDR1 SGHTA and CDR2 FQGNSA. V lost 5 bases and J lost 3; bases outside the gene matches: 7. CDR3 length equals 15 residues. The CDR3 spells CASSRGTAIGNTIYF. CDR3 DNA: TGTGCCAGCAGCCGGGGGACAGCTATTGGAAACACCATATATTTT.

The CDR3 DNA reads TGCAGCGTTGGAGGGACAGGGGGTTTCGGAAACACCATATATTTT. Protein product: CSVGGTGGFGNTIYF. The chain employs TRBV29-1 and TRBJ1-3; 11 bases align to TRBD1. The CDR3 sequence is 15 residues long. Germline V lookup: CDR1 SQVTM, CDR2 ANQGSEA. After removal of 4 bases from V and 4 bases from J, the junction contained 6 bases not matched to a gene.

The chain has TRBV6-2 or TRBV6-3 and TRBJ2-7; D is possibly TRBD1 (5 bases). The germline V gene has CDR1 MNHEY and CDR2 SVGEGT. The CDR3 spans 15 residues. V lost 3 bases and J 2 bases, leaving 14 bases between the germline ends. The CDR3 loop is CASSYGSTDTYEQYF. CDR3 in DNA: TGTGCCAGCAGTTATGGGTCGACAGACACCTACGAGCAGTACTTC.

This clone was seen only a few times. The CDR3 DNA sequence: TGTGCCAGCAGCTTAGATCGGGGTGGCAATCAGCCCCAGCATTTT. Amino acid sequence: CASSLDRGGNQPQHF. This rearrangement joins TRBV7-2 to TRBJ1-5, with D uncertain. The CDR3 totals 15 residues. Germline CDR1 is SGHTA and CDR2 is FQGNSA. Trimming shortened V by 1 base and J by 2 bases, and 9 bases separated the two germline ends.

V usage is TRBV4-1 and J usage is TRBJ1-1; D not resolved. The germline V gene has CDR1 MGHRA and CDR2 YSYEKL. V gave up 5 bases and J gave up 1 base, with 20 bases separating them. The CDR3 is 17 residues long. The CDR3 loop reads CASSKGGARERNTEAFF. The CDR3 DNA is TGCGCCAGCAGCAAAGGCGGCGCGCGGGAAAGGAACACTGAAGCTTTCTTT.

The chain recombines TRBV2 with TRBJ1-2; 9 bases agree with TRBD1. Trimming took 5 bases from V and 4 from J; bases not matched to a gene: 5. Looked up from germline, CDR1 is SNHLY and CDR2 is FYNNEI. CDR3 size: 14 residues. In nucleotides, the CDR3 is TGTGCCAGCAGTTCCGGGACAGGGATCTATGGCTACACCTTC. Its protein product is CASSSGTGIYGYTF.

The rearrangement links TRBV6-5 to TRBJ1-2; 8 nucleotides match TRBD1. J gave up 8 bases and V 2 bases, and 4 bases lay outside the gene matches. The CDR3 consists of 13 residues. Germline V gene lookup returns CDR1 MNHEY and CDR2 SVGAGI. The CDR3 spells CASSYPQGDGYTF. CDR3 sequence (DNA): TGTGCCAGCAGTTACCCACAGGGGGACGGCTACACCTTC.

The CDR3: CSVLAGDGETQYF. CDR3 bases: TGCAGCGTTCTAGCGGGGGACGGAGAGACCCAGTACTTC. The chain links TRBV29-1 to TRBJ2-5; 10 bases fit TRBD2. This CDR3 is built from 13 residues. V lost 5 bases, J lost 4 bases, and 4 bases stayed unmatched. CDR1 is SQVTM, CDR2 ANQGSEA, per germline.

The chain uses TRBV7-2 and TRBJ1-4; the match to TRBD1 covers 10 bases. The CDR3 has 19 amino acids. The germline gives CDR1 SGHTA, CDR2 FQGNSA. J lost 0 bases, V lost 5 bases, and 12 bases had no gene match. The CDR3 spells CASSRVPGQGTTTNEKLFF. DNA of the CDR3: TGTGCCAGCAGCCGCGTCCCGGGACAGGGGACAACAACTAATGAAAAACTGTTTTTT.

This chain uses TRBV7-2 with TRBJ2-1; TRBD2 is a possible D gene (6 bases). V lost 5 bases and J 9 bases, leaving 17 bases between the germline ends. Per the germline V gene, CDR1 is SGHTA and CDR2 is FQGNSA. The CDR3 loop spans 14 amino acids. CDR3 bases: TGTGCCAGCAGCCCAGCCATGGGGGGTCGTGAGCAGTTCTTC. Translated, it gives CASSPAMGGREQFF.

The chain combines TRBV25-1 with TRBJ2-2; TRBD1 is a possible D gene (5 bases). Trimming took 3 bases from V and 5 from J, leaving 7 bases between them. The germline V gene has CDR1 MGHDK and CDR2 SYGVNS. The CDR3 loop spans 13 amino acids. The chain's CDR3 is CASSDRVTGELFF. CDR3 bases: TGTGCCAGCAGTGACAGGGTAACCGGGGAGCTGTTTTTT.

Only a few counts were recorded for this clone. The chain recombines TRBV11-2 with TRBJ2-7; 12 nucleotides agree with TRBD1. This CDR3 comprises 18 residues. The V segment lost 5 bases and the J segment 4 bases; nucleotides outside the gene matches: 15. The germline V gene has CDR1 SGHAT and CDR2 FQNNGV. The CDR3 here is CASSPVSRDRGRGYEQYF. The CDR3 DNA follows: TGTGCCAGCAGCCCTGTTTCCCGGGACAGGGGGCGAGGGTACGAGCAGTACTTC.

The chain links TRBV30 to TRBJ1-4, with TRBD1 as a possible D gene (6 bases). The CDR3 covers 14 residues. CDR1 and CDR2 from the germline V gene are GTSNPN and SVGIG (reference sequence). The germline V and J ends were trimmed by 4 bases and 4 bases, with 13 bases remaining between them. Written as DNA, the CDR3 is TGTGCCTGGAATCCGACAGGTTATAATGAAAAACTGTTTTTT. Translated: CAWNPTGYNEKLFF.

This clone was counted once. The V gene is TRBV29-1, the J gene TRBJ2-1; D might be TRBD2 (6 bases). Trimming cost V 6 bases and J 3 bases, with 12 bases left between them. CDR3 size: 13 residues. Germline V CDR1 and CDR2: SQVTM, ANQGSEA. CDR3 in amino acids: CSVPGVGYNEQFF. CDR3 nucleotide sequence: TGCAGCGTCCCGGGGGTGGGCTACAATGAGCAGTTCTTC.

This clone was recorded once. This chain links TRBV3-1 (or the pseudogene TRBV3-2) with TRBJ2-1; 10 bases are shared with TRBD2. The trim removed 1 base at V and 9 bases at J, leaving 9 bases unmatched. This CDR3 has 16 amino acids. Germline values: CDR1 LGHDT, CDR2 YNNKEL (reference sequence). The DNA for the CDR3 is TGTGCCAGCAGCCAAGTCGAGCGGGGGGGCCGTTCTGAGCAGTTCTTC. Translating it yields CASSQVERGGRSEQFF.

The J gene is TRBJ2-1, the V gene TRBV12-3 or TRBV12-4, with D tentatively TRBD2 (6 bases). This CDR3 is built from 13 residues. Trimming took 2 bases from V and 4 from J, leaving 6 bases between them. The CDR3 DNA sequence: TGTGCCAGCAGTTTACGGGGGTACAATGAGCAGTTCTTC. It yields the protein CASSLRGYNEQFF.

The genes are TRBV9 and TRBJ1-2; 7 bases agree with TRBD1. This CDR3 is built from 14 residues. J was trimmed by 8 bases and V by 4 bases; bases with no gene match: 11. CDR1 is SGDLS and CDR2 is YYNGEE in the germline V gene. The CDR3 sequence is CASSTYQGEKGYTF. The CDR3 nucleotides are TGTGCCAGCAGCACTTACCAGGGGGAGAAGGGCTACACCTTC.

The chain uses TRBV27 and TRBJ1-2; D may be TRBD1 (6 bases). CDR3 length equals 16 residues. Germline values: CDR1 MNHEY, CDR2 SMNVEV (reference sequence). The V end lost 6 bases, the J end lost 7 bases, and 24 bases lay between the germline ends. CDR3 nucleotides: TGTGCCAGCAGCCCCGGGACAACCTTCGTTTTCGGTGGCTACACCTTC. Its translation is CASSPGTTFVFGGYTF.

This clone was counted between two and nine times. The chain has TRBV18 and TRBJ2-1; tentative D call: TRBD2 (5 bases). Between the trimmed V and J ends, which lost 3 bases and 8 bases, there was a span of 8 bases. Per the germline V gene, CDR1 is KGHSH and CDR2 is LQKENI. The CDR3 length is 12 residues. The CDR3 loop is CASSPGVDEQFF. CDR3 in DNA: TGTGCCAGCTCACCGGGAGTCGATGAGCAGTTCTTC.

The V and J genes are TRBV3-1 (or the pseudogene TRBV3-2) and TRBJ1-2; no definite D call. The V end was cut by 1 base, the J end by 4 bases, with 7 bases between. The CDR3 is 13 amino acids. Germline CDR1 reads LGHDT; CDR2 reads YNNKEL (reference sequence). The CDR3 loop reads CASSQGASYGYTF. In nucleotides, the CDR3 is TGTGCCAGCAGCCAAGGGGCGAGCTATGGCTACACCTTC.

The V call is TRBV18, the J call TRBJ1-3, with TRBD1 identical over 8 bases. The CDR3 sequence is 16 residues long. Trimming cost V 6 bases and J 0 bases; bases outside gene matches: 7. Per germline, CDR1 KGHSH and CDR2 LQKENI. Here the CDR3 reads CASSTNRGDSGNTIYF. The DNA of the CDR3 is TGTGCCAGCTCGACAAACAGGGGGGACTCTGGAAACACCATATATTTT.

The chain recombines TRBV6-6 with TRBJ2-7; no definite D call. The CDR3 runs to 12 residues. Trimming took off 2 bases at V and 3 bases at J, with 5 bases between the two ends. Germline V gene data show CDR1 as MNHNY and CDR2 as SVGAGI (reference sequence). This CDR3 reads CASSYRVYEQYF. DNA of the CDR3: TGTGCCAGCAGTTACCGGGTCTACGAGCAGTACTTC.

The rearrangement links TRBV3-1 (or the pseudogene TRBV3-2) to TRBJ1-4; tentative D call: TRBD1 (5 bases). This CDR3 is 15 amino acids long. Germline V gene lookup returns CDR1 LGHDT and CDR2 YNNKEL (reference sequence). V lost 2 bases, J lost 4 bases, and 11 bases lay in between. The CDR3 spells CASSQLTEHNEKLFF. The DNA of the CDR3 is TGTGCCAGCAGCCAACTGACAGAGCATAATGAAAAACTGTTTTTT.